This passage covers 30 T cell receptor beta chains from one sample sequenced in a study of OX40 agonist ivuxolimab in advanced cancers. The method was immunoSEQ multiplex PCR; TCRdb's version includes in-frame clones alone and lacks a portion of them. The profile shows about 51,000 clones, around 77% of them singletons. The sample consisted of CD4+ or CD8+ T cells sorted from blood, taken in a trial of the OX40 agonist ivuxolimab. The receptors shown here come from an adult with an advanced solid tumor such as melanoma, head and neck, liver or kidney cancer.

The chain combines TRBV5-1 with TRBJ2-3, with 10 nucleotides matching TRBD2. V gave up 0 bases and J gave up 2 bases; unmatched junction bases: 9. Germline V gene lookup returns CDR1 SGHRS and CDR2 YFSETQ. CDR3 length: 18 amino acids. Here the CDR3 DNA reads TGCGCCAGCAGCTTGGGTGGTAGCGGGAGGTCCTACACAGATACGCAGTATTTT. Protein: CASSLGGSGRSYTDTQYF.

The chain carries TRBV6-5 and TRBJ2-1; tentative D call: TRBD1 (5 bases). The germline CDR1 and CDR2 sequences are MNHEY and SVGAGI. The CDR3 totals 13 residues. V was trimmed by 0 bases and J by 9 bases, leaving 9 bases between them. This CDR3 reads CASSYSTAIEQFF. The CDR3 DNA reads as TGTGCCAGCAGTTACTCGACAGCGATTGAGCAGTTCTTC.

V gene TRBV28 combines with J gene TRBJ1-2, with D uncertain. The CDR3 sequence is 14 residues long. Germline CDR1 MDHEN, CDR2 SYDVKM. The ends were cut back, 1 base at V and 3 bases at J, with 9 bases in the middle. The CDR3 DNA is TGTGCCAGCAGTTTATTGGGTGTCGACTATGGCTACACCTTC. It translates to CASSLLGVDYGYTF.

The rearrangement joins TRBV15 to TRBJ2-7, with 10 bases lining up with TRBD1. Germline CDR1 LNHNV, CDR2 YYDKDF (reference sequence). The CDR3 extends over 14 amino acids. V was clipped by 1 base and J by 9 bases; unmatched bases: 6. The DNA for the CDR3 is TGTGCCACCAGCAGAGGATGGGACAGGGGCCGGCAGTACTTC. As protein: CATSRGWDRGRQYF.

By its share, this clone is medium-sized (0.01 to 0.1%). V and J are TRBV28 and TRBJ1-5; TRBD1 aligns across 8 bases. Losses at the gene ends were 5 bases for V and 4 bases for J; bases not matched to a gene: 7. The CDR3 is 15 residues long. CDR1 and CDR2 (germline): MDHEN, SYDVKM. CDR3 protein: CASSILQGDNQPQHF. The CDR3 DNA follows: TGTGCCAGCAGTATATTACAGGGGGATAATCAGCCCCAGCATTTT. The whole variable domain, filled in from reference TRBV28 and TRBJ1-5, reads DVKVTQSSRYLVKRTGEKVFLECVQDMDHENMFWYRQDPGLGLRLIYFSYDVKMKEKGDIPEGYSVSREKKERFSLILESASTNQTSMYLCASSILQGDNQPQHFGDGTRLSIL.

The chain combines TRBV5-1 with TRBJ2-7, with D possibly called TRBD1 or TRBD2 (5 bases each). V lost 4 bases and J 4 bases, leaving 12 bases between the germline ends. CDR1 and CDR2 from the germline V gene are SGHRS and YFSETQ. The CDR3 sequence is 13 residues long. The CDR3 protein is CASSRDGKYEQYF. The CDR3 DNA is TGCGCCAGCAGCCGGGACGGAAAATACGAGCAGTACTTC.

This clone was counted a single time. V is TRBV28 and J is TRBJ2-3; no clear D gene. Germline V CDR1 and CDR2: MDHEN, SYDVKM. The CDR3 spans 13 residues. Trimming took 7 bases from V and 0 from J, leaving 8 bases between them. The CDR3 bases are TGTGCCAGCATGGCCCGTAGCACAGATACGCAGTATTTT. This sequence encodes CASMARSTDTQYF.

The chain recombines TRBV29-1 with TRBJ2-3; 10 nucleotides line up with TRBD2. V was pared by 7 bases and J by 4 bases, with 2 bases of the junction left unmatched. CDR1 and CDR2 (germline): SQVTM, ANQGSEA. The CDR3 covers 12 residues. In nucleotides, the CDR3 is TGCAGCGCAGGGACTAGCGCAGATACGCAGTATTTT. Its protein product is CSAGTSADTQYF.

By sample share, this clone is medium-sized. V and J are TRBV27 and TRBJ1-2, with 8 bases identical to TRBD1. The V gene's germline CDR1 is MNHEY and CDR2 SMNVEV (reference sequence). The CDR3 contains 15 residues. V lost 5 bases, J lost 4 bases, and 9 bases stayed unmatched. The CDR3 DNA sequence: TGTGCCAGCAGTCCCCAGGACAGGGTGAGCTATGGCTACACCTTC. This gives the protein CASSPQDRVSYGYTF.

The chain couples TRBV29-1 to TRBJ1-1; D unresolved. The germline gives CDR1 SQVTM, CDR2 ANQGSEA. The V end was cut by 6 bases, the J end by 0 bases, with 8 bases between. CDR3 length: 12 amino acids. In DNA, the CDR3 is TGCAGCGTCGCCGTACTGAACACTGAAGCTTTCTTT. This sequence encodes CSVAVLNTEAFF.

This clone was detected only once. CDR3 residues: CASSFFASGSSASDTQYF. CDR3 coding DNA: TGTGCCAGCAGCTTTTTTGCTAGCGGGAGCTCCGCCTCAGATACGCAGTATTTT. The chain recombines TRBV7-9 with TRBJ2-3; TRBD2 matches at 10 bases. V lost 3 bases and J lost 4; bases outside the gene matches: 13. Germline lookup yields CDR1 SEHNR and CDR2 FQNEAQ (reference sequence). The CDR3 runs 18 residues.

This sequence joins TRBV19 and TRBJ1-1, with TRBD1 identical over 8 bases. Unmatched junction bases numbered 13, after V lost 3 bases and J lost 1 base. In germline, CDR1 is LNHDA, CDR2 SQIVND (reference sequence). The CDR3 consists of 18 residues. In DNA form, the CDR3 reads TGTGCCAGTAGTATTAAACCCGGGACAGGCAAACGGAACACTGAAGCTTTCTTT. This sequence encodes CASSIKPGTGKRNTEAFF.

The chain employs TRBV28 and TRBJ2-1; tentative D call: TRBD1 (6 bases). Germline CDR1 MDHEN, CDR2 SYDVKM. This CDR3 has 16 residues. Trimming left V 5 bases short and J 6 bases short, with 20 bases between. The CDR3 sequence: CASSPISGVRSNEQFF. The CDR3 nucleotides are TGTGCCAGCAGTCCCATCTCAGGGGTCCGCAGCAATGAGCAGTTCTTC.

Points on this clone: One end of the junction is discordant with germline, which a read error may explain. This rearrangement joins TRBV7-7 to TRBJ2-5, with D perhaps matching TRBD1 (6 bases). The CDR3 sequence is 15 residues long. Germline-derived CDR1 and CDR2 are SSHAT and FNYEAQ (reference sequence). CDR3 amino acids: CASSPQDRLQETQYF. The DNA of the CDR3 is TGTGCTAGCAGCCCCCAAGACAGGTTACAAGAGACCCAGTACTTC.

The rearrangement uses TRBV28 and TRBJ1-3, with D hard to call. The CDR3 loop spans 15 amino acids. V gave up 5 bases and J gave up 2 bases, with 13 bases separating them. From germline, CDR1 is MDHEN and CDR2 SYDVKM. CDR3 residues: CASSVQDSAGNTIYF. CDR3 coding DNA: TGTGCCAGCAGTGTCCAGGATTCTGCTGGAAACACCATATATTTT.

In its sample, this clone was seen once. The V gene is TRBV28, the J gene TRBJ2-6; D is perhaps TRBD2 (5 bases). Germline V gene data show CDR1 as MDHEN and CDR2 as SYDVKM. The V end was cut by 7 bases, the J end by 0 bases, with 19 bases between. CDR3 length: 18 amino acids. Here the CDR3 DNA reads TGTGCCAGCACCCTTTCTAGCAAGGTCTTCTCTGGGGCCAACGTCCTGACTTTC. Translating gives CASTLSSKVFSGANVLTF.

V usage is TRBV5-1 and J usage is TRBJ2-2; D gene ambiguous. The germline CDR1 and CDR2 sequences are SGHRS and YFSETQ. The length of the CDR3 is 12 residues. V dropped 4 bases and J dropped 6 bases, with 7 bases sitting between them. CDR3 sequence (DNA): TGCGCCAGCAGCCCTACACCCGGGGAGCTGTTTTTT. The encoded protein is CASSPTPGELFF.

As DNA, the CDR3 is TGCGCCAGCAGCCAATTAGATTTCATCTCCTACAATGAGCAGTTCTTC. This codes for CASSQLDFISYNEQFF. This sequence joins TRBV4-1 and TRBJ2-1; no definite D call. The germline V gene encodes CDR1 MGHRA and CDR2 YSYEKL. The CDR3 runs to 16 residues. Trimming cost V 2 bases and J 0 bases, with 11 bases left between them.

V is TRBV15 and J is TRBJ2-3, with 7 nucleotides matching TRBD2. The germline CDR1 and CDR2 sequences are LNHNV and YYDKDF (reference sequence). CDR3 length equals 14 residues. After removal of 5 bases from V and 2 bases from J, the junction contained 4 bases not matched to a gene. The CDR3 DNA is TGTGCCACCAGCGGCCGGGACTACACAGATACGCAGTATTTT. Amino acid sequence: CATSGRDYTDTQYF.

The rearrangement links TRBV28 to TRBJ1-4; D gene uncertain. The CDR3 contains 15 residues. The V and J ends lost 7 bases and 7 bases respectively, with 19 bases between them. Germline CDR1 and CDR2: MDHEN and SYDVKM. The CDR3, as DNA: TGTGCCAGCAAAGGAAAGCTCGGGGTGCTTGAAAAACTGTTTTTT. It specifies CASKGKLGVLEKLFF.

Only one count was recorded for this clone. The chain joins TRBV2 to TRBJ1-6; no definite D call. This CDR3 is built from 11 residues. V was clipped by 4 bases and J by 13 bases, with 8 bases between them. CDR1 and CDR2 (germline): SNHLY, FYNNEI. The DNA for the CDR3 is TGTGCCAGCAGTGTTGGAGTTCCCCTCCACTTT. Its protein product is CASSVGVPLHF. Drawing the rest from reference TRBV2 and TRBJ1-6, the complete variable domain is EPEVTQTPSHQVTQMGQEVILRCVPISNHLYFYWYRQILGQKVEFLVSFYNNEISEKSEIFDDQFSVERPDGSNFTLKIRSTKLEDSAMYFCASSVGVPLHFGNGTRLTVT.

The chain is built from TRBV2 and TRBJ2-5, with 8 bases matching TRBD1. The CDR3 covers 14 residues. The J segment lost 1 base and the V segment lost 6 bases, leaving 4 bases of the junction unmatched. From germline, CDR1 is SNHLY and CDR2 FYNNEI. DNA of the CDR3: TGTGCCAGCAGCGGACAGGGAGGCCAAGAGACCCAGTACTTC. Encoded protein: CASSGQGGQETQYF.

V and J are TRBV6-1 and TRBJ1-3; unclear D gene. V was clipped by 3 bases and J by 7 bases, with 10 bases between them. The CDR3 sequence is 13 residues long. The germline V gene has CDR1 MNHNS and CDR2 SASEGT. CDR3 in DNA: TGTGCCAGCAGTGAGCAGCCGGGGAACACCATATATTTT. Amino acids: CASSEQPGNTIYF.

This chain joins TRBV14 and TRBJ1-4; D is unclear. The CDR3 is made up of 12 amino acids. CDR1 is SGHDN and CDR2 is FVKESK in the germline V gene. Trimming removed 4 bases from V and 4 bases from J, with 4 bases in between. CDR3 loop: CASSLGNEKLFF. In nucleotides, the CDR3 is TGTGCCAGCAGCCTCGGTAATGAAAAACTGTTTTTT.

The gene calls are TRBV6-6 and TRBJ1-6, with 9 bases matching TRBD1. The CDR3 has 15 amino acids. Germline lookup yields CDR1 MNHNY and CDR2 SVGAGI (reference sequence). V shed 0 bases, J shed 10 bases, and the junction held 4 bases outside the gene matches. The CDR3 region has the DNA TGTGCCAGCAGTTACTCGGTGACAGGGGGGTCACCCCTCCACTTT. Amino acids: CASSYSVTGGSPLHF.

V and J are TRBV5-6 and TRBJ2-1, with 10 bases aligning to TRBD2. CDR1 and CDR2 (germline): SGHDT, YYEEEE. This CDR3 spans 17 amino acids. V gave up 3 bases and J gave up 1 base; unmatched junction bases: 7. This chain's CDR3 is CASSSSLAGESYNEQFF. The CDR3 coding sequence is TGTGCCAGCAGCTCGAGTCTAGCGGGAGAGTCCTACAATGAGCAGTTCTTC.

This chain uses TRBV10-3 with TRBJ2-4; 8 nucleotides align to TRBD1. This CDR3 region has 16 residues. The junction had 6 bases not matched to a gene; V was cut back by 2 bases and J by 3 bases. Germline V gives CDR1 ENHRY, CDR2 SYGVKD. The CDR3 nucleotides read TGTGCCATCAGTGAGGGTCAGGGGGCGATCAAAAACATTCAGTACTTC. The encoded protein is CAISEGQGAIKNIQYF.

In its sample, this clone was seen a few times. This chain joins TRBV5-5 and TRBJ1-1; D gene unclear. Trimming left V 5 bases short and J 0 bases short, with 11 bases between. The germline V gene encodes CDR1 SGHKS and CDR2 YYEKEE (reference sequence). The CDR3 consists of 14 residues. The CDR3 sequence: CASRKEIMNTEAFF. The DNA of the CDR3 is TGTGCCAGCAGAAAGGAGATCATGAACACTGAAGCTTTCTTT.

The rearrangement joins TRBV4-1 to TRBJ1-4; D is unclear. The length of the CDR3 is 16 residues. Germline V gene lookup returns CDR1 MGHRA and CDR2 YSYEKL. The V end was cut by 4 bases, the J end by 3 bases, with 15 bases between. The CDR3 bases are TGCGCCAGCAGCCGACGATTTACAGACTCTAATGAAAAACTGTTTTTT. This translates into CASSRRFTDSNEKLFF.

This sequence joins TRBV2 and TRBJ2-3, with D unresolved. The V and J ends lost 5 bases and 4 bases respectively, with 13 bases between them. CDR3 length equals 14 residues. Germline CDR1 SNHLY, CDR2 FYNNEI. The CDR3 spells CASSRVVPSDTQYF. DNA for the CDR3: TGTGCCAGCAGTAGGGTTGTACCATCAGATACGCAGTATTTT.